These 31 T cell receptor beta chains share one sample of origin, sequenced in a study of blood T cell repertoires in COVID-19. Libraries were prepared by immunoSEQ multiplex PCR; TCRdb keeps only in-frame clonotypes and omits some of them. The sample includes approximately 270,000 clones, roughly 90% of them seen just once. The material sequenced was PBMCs or T cells enriched from blood (not recorded which). The receptors here all came from a woman aged 55-69 years who had recovered from COVID-19.

This clone has just one count. The rearrangement joins TRBV7-9 to TRBJ2-7; the D is unclear. The CDR3 length is 12 residues. CDR1 and CDR2 from the germline V gene are SEHNR and FQNEAQ (reference sequence). V was pared by 3 bases and J by 9 bases, with 12 bases between. CDR3 sequence reads: CASSFSLDLQYF. The CDR3 bases are TGTGCCAGCAGCTTCTCCCTAGACCTGCAGTACTTC.

V is TRBV11-2 and J is TRBJ2-3; perhaps TRBD2 as D (6 bases). The CDR3 covers 16 residues. Trimming took 0 bases from V and 9 from J, leaving 19 bases between them. CDR1 is SGHAT, CDR2 FQNNGV, per germline. The CDR3 here is CASSLDPPEGHGTQYF. CDR3 nucleotides: TGTGCCAGCAGCTTAGATCCGCCGGAGGGGCATGGCACGCAGTATTTT.

The rearrangement joins TRBV7-9 to TRBJ2-1; no clear D. The CDR3 spans 12 residues. Germline values: CDR1 SEHNR, CDR2 FQNEAQ (reference sequence). V was cut by 5 bases and J by 7 bases, with 9 bases left in between. This CDR3 reads CASSPDLNEQFF. CDR3 DNA sequence: TGTGCCAGCAGCCCTGACTTGAATGAGCAGTTCTTC.

The chain carries TRBV19 and TRBJ2-7; D is ambiguous. Per germline, CDR1 LNHDA and CDR2 SQIVND (reference sequence). V was shortened by 3 bases and J by 2 bases, with 8 bases between the two germline ends. This CDR3 is built from 13 residues. CDR3 coding DNA: TGTGCCAGTAGTATTTCCAGGACCTACGAGCAGTACTTC. This sequence encodes CASSISRTYEQYF. Full variable domain (missing parts from reference TRBV19 and TRBJ2-7): DGGITQSPKYLFRKEGQNVTLSCEQNLNHDAMYWYRQDPGQGLRLIYYSQIVNDFQKGDIAEGYSVSREKKESFPLTVTSAQKNPTAFYLCASSISRTYEQYFGPGTRLTVT.

The chain employs TRBV5-8 and TRBJ1-2; D is undetermined. V was clipped by 0 bases and J by 4 bases, with 7 bases between them. From germline, CDR1 is SGHTS and CDR2 YDEGEE. This CDR3 spans 13 amino acids. CDR3 nucleotides: TGTGCCAGCAGCTTGGCAGCGGCCTATGGCTACACCTTC. This codes for CASSLAAAYGYTF.

This clone appeared a single time. J is TRBJ2-7 and V is TRBV5-1; TRBD2 matches at 8 bases. Germline V gene lookup returns CDR1 SGHRS and CDR2 YFSETQ. The J segment lost 3 bases and the V segment lost 4 bases, leaving 9 bases of the junction unmatched. The CDR3 length is 15 residues. CDR3 region: CASSPRGGGFYEQYF. The CDR3 DNA reads as TGCGCCAGCAGCCCTCGGGGCGGGGGGTTCTACGAGCAGTACTTC.

The V gene is TRBV12-3 or TRBV12-4, the J gene TRBJ2-7; tentatively, D is TRBD1 (5 bases). The V and J ends lost 5 bases and 7 bases respectively, with 12 bases between them. The CDR3 has 12 residues. The CDR3 is CASSEQGEEQYF. CDR3 DNA sequence: TGTGCCAGCAGTGAGCAGGGTGAAGAGCAGTACTTC.

This chain connects TRBV11-3 to TRBJ2-3; TRBD2 might be the D (8 bases). V lost 5 bases and J 6 bases, leaving 24 bases between the germline ends. There are 17 residues in the CDR3. Germline-derived CDR1 and CDR2 are SGHNT and YENEEA. CDR3 sequence: CASSQGVAGFRVDTQYF. CDR3 coding DNA: TGTGCCAGCAGCCAGGGGGTAGCGGGATTTAGAGTGGATACGCAGTATTTT.

The J gene is TRBJ2-7, the V gene TRBV5-4; 9 positions match TRBD1. The junction had 3 bases not matched to a gene; V was cut back by 2 bases and J by 0 bases. The length of the CDR3 is 15 residues. CDR1 and CDR2 from the germline V gene are SGHNT and YYREEE (reference sequence). The CDR3 DNA reads as TGTGCCAGCAGCTTTGTGACAGGGGGCTCCTACGAGCAGTACTTC. Encoded protein: CASSFVTGGSYEQYF.

This chain connects TRBV7-3 to TRBJ1-1, with D uncertain. Germline CDR1 is SGHTA and CDR2 is FQGTGA. The CDR3 covers 13 residues. Between the trimmed V and J ends, which lost 5 bases and 0 bases, there was a span of 7 bases. CDR3 sequence (DNA): TGTGCCAGCAGCCGCCTATTGAACACTGAAGCTTTCTTT. Residues: CASSRLLNTEAFF.

J is TRBJ2-4 and V is TRBV7-3, with D perhaps TRBD1 (5 bases). Trimming removed 7 bases at V and 2 bases at J, with 12 bases between. The germline CDR1 and CDR2 sequences are SGHTA and FQGTGA. CDR3 size: 14 residues. CDR3: CASTYKGSKNIQYF. The CDR3 DNA sequence: TGTGCCAGCACTTATAAGGGGTCCAAAAACATTCAGTACTTC. Together with reference TRBV7-3 and TRBJ2-4, the CDR3 gives the full variable domain: GAGVSQTPSNKVTEKGKYVELRCDPISGHTALYWYRQSLGQGPEFLIYFQGTGAADDSGLPNDRFFAVRPEGSVSTLKIQRTERGDSAVYLCASTYKGSKNIQYFGAGTRLSVL.

This clone was seen only once. The rearrangement links TRBV15 to TRBJ2-7; 7 nucleotides agree with TRBD2. The CDR3 runs to 16 residues. V was clipped by 5 bases and J by 2 bases; unmatched bases: 12. Germline values: CDR1 LNHNV, CDR2 YYDKDF (reference sequence). The CDR3 DNA sequence: TGTGCCACCAGCCCCTTGGCTGTAGCGGGCACCTACGAGCAGTACTTC. Its protein is CATSPLAVAGTYEQYF.

This chain links TRBV5-8 with TRBJ1-5; D is ambiguous. Trimming pared 1 base from V and 0 bases from J, leaving 11 bases between. The length of the CDR3 is 16 residues. In germline, CDR1 is SGHTS, CDR2 YDEGEE. CDR3 region: CASSLPPDYSNQPQHF. DNA of the CDR3: TGTGCCAGCAGCTTGCCCCCAGATTATAGCAATCAGCCCCAGCATTTT.

The chain joins TRBV3-1 (or the pseudogene TRBV3-2) to TRBJ1-1; maybe TRBD1 (5 bases). V lost 2 bases, J lost 10 bases, and 11 bases lay in between. Germline assignment: CDR1 LGHDT and CDR2 YNNKEL (reference sequence). The CDR3 is made up of 12 amino acids. The CDR3 spells CASSQRGSGAFF. The DNA for the CDR3 is TGTGCCAGCAGCCAACGGGGGTCTGGAGCTTTCTTT.

This chain connects TRBV5-6 to TRBJ1-5, with a possible D match to TRBD1 (5 bases). CDR3 length: 13 residues. V was pared by 1 base and J by 6 bases, with 8 bases between. CDR1 is SGHDT and CDR2 is YYEEEE in the germline V gene. The CDR3, as DNA: TGTGCCAGCAGCTTGACGGGGGTTCAGCCCCAGCATTTT. This codes for CASSLTGVQPQHF.

This CDR3 is CASSPRQYTEAFF. The CDR3 DNA is TGTGCCAGCAGCCCAAGACAGTACACTGAAGCTTTCTTT. The rearrangement joins TRBV9 to TRBJ1-1; TRBD1 might be the D (5 bases). Germline V gene lookup returns CDR1 SGDLS and CDR2 YYNGEE. The V end was cut by 4 bases, the J end by 3 bases, with 10 bases between. CDR3 length: 13 amino acids.

V gene TRBV7-8 combines with J gene TRBJ2-7, with 11 bases aligning to TRBD1. This CDR3 comprises 16 residues. V lost 2 bases and J lost 1; bases outside the gene matches: 4. Germline V lookup: CDR1 SGHVS, CDR2 FQNEAQ. The CDR3, as DNA: TGTGCCAGCAGCTTAACGGACAGGGGGCCATCCTACGAGCAGTACTTC. As protein: CASSLTDRGPSYEQYF. The entire variable domain, with the rest obtained from reference TRBV7-8 and TRBJ2-7, is as follows: GAGVSQSPRYKVAKRGQDVALRCDPISGHVSLFWYQQALGQGPEFLTYFQNEAQLDKSGLPSDRFFAERPEGSVSTLKIQRTQQEDSAVYLCASSLTDRGPSYEQYFGPGTRLTVT.

The chain recombines TRBV6-5 with TRBJ1-1; 7 bases agree with TRBD1. The CDR3 is made up of 16 amino acids. Germline lookup yields CDR1 MNHEY and CDR2 SVGAGI. Trimming cost V 4 bases and J 3 bases; bases outside gene matches: 11. The CDR3 sequence: CASSSGGVLGYTEAFF. The DNA for the CDR3 is TGTGCCAGCAGTTCAGGGGGAGTTTTGGGTTACACTGAAGCTTTCTTT.

This chain joins TRBV5-1 and TRBJ2-1, with 10 bases matching TRBD2. The CDR3 has 15 amino acids. The germline V gene encodes CDR1 SGHRS and CDR2 YFSETQ. V shed 5 bases and J 4 bases; nucleotides not matched to a gene: 6. CDR3 loop: CASSLGLAYYNEQFF. For the CDR3, the DNA is TGCGCCAGCAGTCTGGGACTAGCGTATTACAATGAGCAGTTCTTC.

This chain uses TRBV7-3 with TRBJ1-6; D unclear. Germline lookup yields CDR1 SGHTA and CDR2 FQGTGA. This CDR3 comprises 15 residues. Trimming pared 8 bases from V and 0 bases from J, leaving 11 bases between. The CDR3 loop is CASYPPSSYNSPLHF. CDR3 nucleotide sequence: TGTGCCAGCTACCCCCCGAGCTCCTATAATTCACCCCTCCACTTT.

This clone was counted once. The chain recombines TRBV28 with TRBJ1-2; 9 bases fit TRBD1. Germline V gene sequence: CDR1 MDHEN, CDR2 SYDVKM. V lost 3 bases and J lost 3; bases outside the gene matches: 5. The CDR3 contains 15 residues. The CDR3 sequence is CASSLWGQGDYGYTF. The CDR3 bases are TGTGCCAGCAGTTTGTGGGGACAGGGAGACTATGGCTACACCTTC.

V gene TRBV7-9 combines with J gene TRBJ2-2; 15 positions agree with TRBD2. The CDR3 is 17 residues long. V trimming: 5 bases; J trimming: 4 bases; junction bases outside the gene matches: 5. Germline CDR1 and CDR2: SEHNR and FQNEAQ (reference sequence). The CDR3, as DNA: TGTGCCAGCAGCCGGACTAGCGGGAGGGCCCTCACCGGGGAGCTGTTTTTT. It specifies CASSRTSGRALTGELFF.

The chain couples TRBV30 to TRBJ2-5; no reliable D call. The CDR3 consists of 14 residues. V lost 1 base to trimming and J lost 1 base, with 10 bases between them. Germline CDR1 GTSNPN, CDR2 SVGIG (reference sequence). The CDR3 loop reads CAWSEYYSQETQYF. The CDR3 bases are TGTGCCTGGAGTGAATATTATTCCCAAGAGACCCAGTACTTC.

This clone was observed once. J is TRBJ2-5 and V is TRBV7-9, with TRBD2 matching over 7 bases. CDR3 length: 14 amino acids. The germline V gene has CDR1 SEHNR and CDR2 FQNEAQ (reference sequence). With V trimmed by 5 bases and J by 5 bases, 8 bases remained unmatched. As DNA, the CDR3 is TGTGCCAGCAGCCCCCGGGGAGGGGAGGAGACCCAGTACTTC. As protein: CASSPRGGEETQYF.

Only a few counts were recorded for this clone. The CDR3 reads CASSLALAGGGTDTQYF. CDR3 in DNA: TGCGCCAGCAGCTTGGCCCTAGCGGGAGGTGGGACAGATACGCAGTATTTT. The chain carries TRBV5-1 and TRBJ2-3; the match to TRBD2 covers 11 bases. The germline V gene encodes CDR1 SGHRS and CDR2 YFSETQ. With V trimmed by 0 bases and J by 3 bases, 6 bases remained unmatched. The CDR3 has 17 residues.

This chain joins TRBV5-1 and TRBJ1-4, with D uncertain. There are 14 residues in the CDR3. Per germline, CDR1 SGHRS and CDR2 YFSETQ. The germline V and J ends were trimmed by 5 bases and 8 bases, with 16 bases remaining between them. Here the CDR3 reads CASSNTSRREKLFF. CDR3 DNA: TGCGCCAGCAGTAACACTTCGCGGAGGGAAAAACTGTTTTTT.

The rearrangement uses TRBV7-2 and TRBJ1-5, with 7 positions matching TRBD1. The germline CDR1 and CDR2 sequences are SGHTA and FQGNSA. This CDR3 is built from 15 residues. The V segment lost 3 bases and the J segment 11 bases; nucleotides outside the gene matches: 13. The CDR3 nucleotides read TGTGCCAGCAGCTTGGAGGCGTCAGGGGGAAGGACCCAGCATTTT. Translation: CASSLEASGGRTQHF.

This clone was seen once. The chain is built from TRBV7-9 and TRBJ2-7; 8 nucleotides align to TRBD2. Germline loops: CDR1 SEHNR, CDR2 FQNEAQ (reference sequence). Losses at the gene ends were 2 bases for V and 2 bases for J; bases not matched to a gene: 11. The CDR3 loop spans 17 amino acids. CDR3 coding DNA: TGTGCCAGCAGCTTAAACCCCGGGACTAGGGGTGCCTACGAGCAGTACTTC. Protein sequence: CASSLNPGTRGAYEQYF. The variable domain in full, completed from reference TRBV7-9 and TRBJ2-7, reads DTGVSQNPRHKITKRGQNVTFRCDPISEHNRLYWYRQTLGQGPEFLTYFQNEAQLEKSRLLSDRFSAERPKGSFSTLEIQRTEQGDSAMYLCASSLNPGTRGAYEQYFGPGTRLTVT.

V gene TRBV2 combines with J gene TRBJ2-7; D unclear. The CDR3 runs to 11 residues. Germline V gene sequence: CDR1 SNHLY, CDR2 FYNNEI. V lost 6 bases and J lost 3, with 6 bases in between. CDR3 DNA: TGTGCCAGCAGGGCAAACTACGAGCAGTACTTC. This translates into CASRANYEQYF.

The chain uses TRBV24-1 and TRBJ2-1; D is unresolved. CDR1 and CDR2 from the germline V gene are KGHDR and SFDVKD. V lost 3 bases to trimming and J lost 7 bases, with 9 bases between them. The CDR3 is 13 amino acids. The CDR3 protein is CATSDLWQNEQFF. CDR3 in DNA: TGTGCCACCAGTGATCTGTGGCAGAATGAGCAGTTCTTC.

The CDR3 DNA sequence: TGTGCCAGTAGTCAGGGGCCTACCTACGAGCAGTACTTC. This gives the protein CASSQGPTYEQYF. V usage is TRBV19 and J usage is TRBJ2-7; a weak D match, TRBD1 (6 bases). V was cut by 5 bases and J by 2 bases, with 10 bases left in between. Germline V lookup: CDR1 LNHDA, CDR2 SQIVND (reference sequence). The CDR3 is made up of 13 amino acids.